Presented here are 11 T cell receptor beta chains from one specimen sequenced in a study of Ad26.COV2.S vaccination and SARS-CoV-2 variants. Specified treatment: over 15 received Ad26.COV2.S at low or high dose, single or two shots; roughly five received placebo; per-sample allocation not given. Material that was analyzed had been drawn on day 63 after the first vaccine or placebo injection. Method: immunoSEQ multiplex PCR; TCRdb's copy keeps in-frame clones and lacks some. The sample lists 200,000 to 300,000 clones; approximately 90% were seen once. Sequencing used peripheral blood, obtained in a trial of Ad26.COV2.S vaccine versus placebo. These receptors came from a person aged 18-65 years who received the Ad26.COV2.S COVID-19 vaccine or a placebo.

This sequence joins TRBV5-4 and TRBJ2-1; no definite D call. CDR3 length: 15 residues. Germline loops: CDR1 SGHNT, CDR2 YYREEE (reference sequence). Trimming removed 1 base at V and 4 bases at J, with 12 bases between. DNA for the CDR3: TGTGCCAGCAGCTTGTATCCGGCAGATTACAATGAGCAGTTCTTC. The encoded protein is CASSLYPADYNEQFF.

This chain uses TRBV7-2 with TRBJ2-1, with D tentatively TRBD1 (5 bases). Germline V gene data show CDR1 as SGHTA and CDR2 as FQGNSA. The V end was cut by 6 bases, the J end by 3 bases, with 12 bases between. This CDR3 contains 14 residues. The CDR3 region has the DNA TGTGCCAGCAGGAGAGGACACAACTACAATGAGCAGTTCTTC. Protein product: CASRRGHNYNEQFF.

The chain carries TRBV7-2 and TRBJ1-4; TRBD1 matches at 7 bases. The CDR3 sequence is 15 residues long. Trimming took 0 bases from V and 8 from J; bases not matched to a gene: 6. CDR1 is SGHTA, CDR2 FQGNSA, per germline. CDR3 region: CASSLARGRPEKLFF. CDR3 DNA: TGTGCCAGCAGCTTAGCGAGGGGGCGCCCGGAAAAACTGTTTTTT.

Written as DNA, the CDR3 is TGTGCCAGTAGGGCAGGGCCGGACTATGGCTACACCTTC. Amino acid sequence: CASRAGPDYGYTF. The gene calls are TRBV19 and TRBJ1-2, with D possibly being TRBD1 (5 bases). The CDR3 contains 13 residues. Germline assignment: CDR1 LNHDA and CDR2 SQIVND (reference sequence). The V and J ends lost 6 bases and 3 bases respectively, with 11 bases between them.

This sequence joins TRBV7-2 and TRBJ1-3; the D is unclear. Trimming cost V 5 bases and J 2 bases, with 7 bases left between them. CDR1 is SGHTA and CDR2 is FQGNSA in the germline V gene. CDR3 length equals 13 residues. CDR3 in amino acids: CASSPGPGNTIYF. For the CDR3, the DNA is TGTGCCAGCAGCCCTGGACCTGGAAACACCATATATTTT.

About this clone: Other DNA sequences within the sample encode an identical CDR3. The J gene is TRBJ2-3, the V gene TRBV2, with no clear D. The CDR3 sequence is 14 residues long. Trimming cost V 3 bases and J 0 bases, with 7 bases left between them. Germline-derived CDR1 and CDR2 are SNHLY and FYNNEI. This chain's CDR3 is CASSEGLSTDTQYF. CDR3 DNA: TGTGCCAGCAGTGAGGGATTAAGCACAGATACGCAGTATTTT.

This chain uses TRBV6-2 or TRBV6-3 with TRBJ1-1, with a possible D match to TRBD1 (6 bases). Trimming removed 5 bases from V and 5 bases from J, with 15 bases in between. The CDR3 sequence is 14 residues long. Germline CDR1 and CDR2: MNHEY and SVGEGT. This CDR3 reads CASSPTGTTTEAFF. The CDR3 bases are TGTGCCAGCAGTCCAACAGGGACTACGACTGAAGCTTTCTTT.

Turning to this clone: At one boundary the junction diverges from the germline segment, which might be a read error. The chain couples TRBV18 to TRBJ1-4, with D perhaps TRBD1 (5 bases). CDR1 and CDR2 from the germline V gene are KGHSH and LQKENI. The CDR3 has 14 residues. This chain's CDR3 is CASSPSGMGEKLFF. The CDR3 DNA reads as TGTGCCAGCTCACCATCAGGGATGGGAGAAAAATTGTTTTTT.

The V call is TRBV30, the J call TRBJ2-2; 7 bases agree with TRBD1. The CDR3 contains 13 residues. J was trimmed by 6 bases and V by 5 bases; bases with no gene match: 6. Germline lookup yields CDR1 GTSNPN and CDR2 SVGIG (reference sequence). CDR3 coding DNA: TGTGCCTGGGGTGACAGGGTCCCCGGGGAGCTGTTTTTT. It codes for CAWGDRVPGELFF.

The CDR3 nucleotides read TGTGCCAGCAGCTTGGGACTAGCGGAGACCTACGAGCAGTACGTC. Its translation is CASSLGLAETYEQYV. The gene calls are TRBV7-9 and TRBJ2-7, with TRBD2 matching over 11 bases. Trimming took 3 bases from V and 2 from J; bases not matched to a gene: 3. From germline, CDR1 is SEHNR and CDR2 FQNEAQ (reference sequence). The CDR3 is 15 residues long.

The chain joins TRBV25-1 to TRBJ1-6; no reliable D call. The V gene lost 3 bases and the J gene lost 9 bases, with 9 bases spanning the gap. The CDR3 extends over 13 amino acids. Per the germline V gene, CDR1 is MGHDK and CDR2 is SYGVNS. Here the CDR3 reads CASSDLLGSPLHF. DNA for the CDR3: TGTGCCAGCAGTGATTTATTGGGTTCACCCCTCCACTTT.